The present TCR beta chain was sequenced within a study of vaccination and CD4 T cells after COVID-19. Overall study: Six males and four females, two of them Hispanic, were enrolled as convalescents. The cells in question were stimulated using overlapping spike peptides derived from SARS-CoV-2, HCoV-NL63, HCoV-OC43 and HCoV-229E. Study results and caveats: Spike mono-reactivity held for 304 of 307 vaccine-specific clones in convalescent patients.

CDR3 length: 15 residues. V gave up 5 bases and J gave up 8 bases; unmatched junction bases: 8. Germline CDR1 is SGHRS and CDR2 is YFSETQ. The treatment: approximately 9-day PBMC culture with coronavirus spike peptide pools or control peptides (ViraFEST assay). Cultured CD4+ T cell DNA underwent sequencing with the Oncomine TCR Beta short-read assay. CD4+ T cells were cultured, and genomic DNA was extracted from them. TCRdb reprocessed the PCR reads with MiXCR, giving one entry per CDR3 protein. The sample records some 12,000 distinct CDR3 sequences, less than 65% being singletons. Regarding this clonotype: What it binds is unknown.

What was sequenced was CD4+ T cells from blood, cultured in vitro. The V and J genes are TRBV5-1 and TRBJ2-1; 12 nucleotides agree with TRBD2. This clonotype was sampled from a human donor who had recovered from COVID-19. This CDR3 reads CASRSASGRDHEQFF. CDR3 DNA sequence: TGCGCCAGCAGGTCCGCTAGCGGGAGGGATCATGAGCAGTTCTTC.